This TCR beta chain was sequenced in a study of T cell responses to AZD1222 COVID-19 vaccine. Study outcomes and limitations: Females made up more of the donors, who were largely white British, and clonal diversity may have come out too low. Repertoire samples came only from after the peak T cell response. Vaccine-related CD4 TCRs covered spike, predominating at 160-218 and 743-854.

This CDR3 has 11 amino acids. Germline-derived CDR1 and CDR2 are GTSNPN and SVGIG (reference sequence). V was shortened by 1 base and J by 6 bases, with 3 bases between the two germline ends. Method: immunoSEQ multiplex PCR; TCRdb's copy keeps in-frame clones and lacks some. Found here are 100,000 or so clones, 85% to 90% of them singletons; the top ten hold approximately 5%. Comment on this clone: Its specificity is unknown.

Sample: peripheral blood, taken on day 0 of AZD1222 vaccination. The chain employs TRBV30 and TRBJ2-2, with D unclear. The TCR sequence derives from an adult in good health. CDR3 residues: CAWSASGELFF. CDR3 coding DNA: TGTGCCTGGAGTGCCTCCGGGGAGCTGTTTTTT. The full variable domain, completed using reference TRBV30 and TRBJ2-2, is SQTIHQWPATLVQPVGSPLSLECTVEGTSNPNLYWYRQAAGRGLQLLFYSVGIGQISSEVPQNLSASRPQDRQFILSSKKLLLSDSGFYLCAWSASGELFFGEGSRLTVL.